Below are 30 T cell receptor beta chains sequenced from a single sample in a study of control samples from healthy donors and cancer patients. The protocol was immunoSEQ multiplex PCR, while the TCRdb copy is restricted to in-frame clones and leaves out a portion. In the table there are some 160,000 clones, roughly 90% of which are singletons. Sequenced material: blood. The receptors were sampled from a woman aged 25 to 39 in good health.

The chain uses TRBV5-4 and TRBJ2-1; 7 bases fit TRBD2. This CDR3 comprises 16 residues. Trimming took 3 bases from V and 4 from J; bases not matched to a gene: 10. The germline CDR1 and CDR2 sequences are SGHNT and YYREEE (reference sequence). This CDR3 is CASSSPSGGGYNEQFF. As DNA, the CDR3 is TGTGCCAGCAGCTCCCCCTCTGGCGGGGGATACAATGAGCAGTTCTTC.

The chain carries TRBV11-2 and TRBJ2-5; 11 nucleotides match TRBD2. This CDR3 region has 17 residues. Germline V gene sequence: CDR1 SGHAT, CDR2 FQNNGV. V trimming: 1 base; J trimming: 2 bases; junction bases outside the gene matches: 6. The CDR3, as DNA: TGTGCCAGCAGCTTAGGGGTGACTAGCGGGATTCAAGAGACCCAGTACTTC. This encodes CASSLGVTSGIQETQYF.

J is TRBJ1-2 and V is TRBV28; D gene uncertain. Germline-derived CDR1 and CDR2 are MDHEN and SYDVKM. V was shortened by 6 bases and J by 1 base, with 12 bases between the two germline ends. The CDR3 contains 14 residues. DNA for the CDR3: TGTGCCAGCAGGCCCCCGACACTTAACTATGGCTACACCTTC. Translated: CASRPPTLNYGYTF.

The V gene is TRBV6-5, the J gene TRBJ2-3, with 10 nucleotides matching TRBD1. The CDR3 consists of 16 residues. Germline CDR1 is MNHEY and CDR2 is SVGAGI. V lost 2 bases and J lost 1; bases outside the gene matches: 3. CDR3 DNA: TGTGCCAGCAGTTACCACGGACAGGGGGGCACAGATACGCAGTATTTT. This codes for CASSYHGQGGTDTQYF.

The V and J genes are TRBV30 and TRBJ1-2; TRBD1 matches at 9 bases. J was trimmed by 10 bases and V by 4 bases; bases with no gene match: 7. CDR3 size: 12 residues. Germline V gene lookup returns CDR1 GTSNPN and CDR2 SVGIG (reference sequence). Written as DNA, the CDR3 is TGTGCCTGGACCCTCGACAGGGGGGACTACACCTTC. Encoded protein: CAWTLDRGDYTF.

The rearrangement links TRBV10-1 to TRBJ2-1, with TRBD2 matching over 8 bases. Trimming removed 0 bases from V and 7 bases from J; junction bases left unmatched: 8. The CDR3 runs 16 residues. The germline V gene encodes CDR1 WNHNN and CDR2 SYGVQD (reference sequence). The CDR3 reads CASSESFGGAKNEQFF. The CDR3 DNA is TGCGCCAGCAGTGAGTCGTTCGGGGGGGCGAAAAATGAGCAGTTCTTC.

The chain has TRBV19 and TRBJ2-1; the match to TRBD2 covers 14 bases. V lost 3 bases, J lost 6 bases, and 1 base stayed unmatched. This CDR3 is built from 15 residues. Germline assignment: CDR1 LNHDA and CDR2 SQIVND (reference sequence). The CDR3 sequence: CASSMGTSGSNEQFF. The CDR3 coding sequence is TGTGCCAGTAGTATGGGGACTAGCGGGAGCAATGAGCAGTTCTTC.

The chain recombines TRBV28 with TRBJ2-5; D not resolved. There are 15 residues in the CDR3. With 6 bases removed from V and 2 bases from J, the gap between germline ends came to 16 bases. In germline, CDR1 is MDHEN, CDR2 SYDVKM. The CDR3 sequence: CASSSPGIGQETQYF. CDR3 in DNA: TGTGCCAGCAGCTCGCCTGGGATCGGACAAGAGACCCAGTACTTC.

CDR3 sequence: CASSRGRRDEAFF. DNA of the CDR3: TGTGCCAGCAGCCGCGGCCGCCGGGATGAAGCTTTCTTT. The chain uses TRBV12-3 or TRBV12-4 and TRBJ1-1; D is unclear. The CDR3 length is 13 residues. The V end was cut by 6 bases, the J end by 7 bases, with 15 bases between.

The V call is TRBV7-9, the J call TRBJ1-2, with D unresolved. The V gene's germline CDR1 is SEHNR and CDR2 FQNEAQ (reference sequence). This CDR3 spans 13 amino acids. V was shortened by 3 bases and J by 3 bases, with 8 bases between the two germline ends. CDR3 sequence (DNA): TGTGCCAGCAGCTTTTCATCTTACTATGGCTACACCTTC. Amino acids: CASSFSSYYGYTF.

This rearrangement joins TRBV7-2 to TRBJ2-3; no reliable D call. The CDR3 is 11 residues long. V shed 7 bases and J shed 5 bases, with 7 bases lying between them. The germline CDR1 and CDR2 sequences are SGHTA and FQGNSA. This chain's CDR3 is CASTLGDTQYF. DNA for the CDR3: TGTGCCAGCACCCTCGGAGATACGCAGTATTTT.

V and J are TRBV5-4 and TRBJ2-1, with TRBD2 identical over 14 bases. V trimming: 4 bases; J trimming: 7 bases; junction bases outside the gene matches: 16. Germline loops: CDR1 SGHNT, CDR2 YYREEE (reference sequence). This CDR3 region has 19 residues. CDR3 sequence reads: CASSAHPGLAGEGLNEQFF. The CDR3 bases are TGTGCCAGCAGCGCTCATCCGGGACTAGCGGGAGAAGGTTTAAATGAGCAGTTCTTC.

As DNA, the CDR3 is TGTGCCAGCAGCTTATTAGGAGAAGAGACCCAGTACTTC. This encodes CASSLLGEETQYF. The chain combines TRBV7-8 with TRBJ2-5; unclear D gene. Between the trimmed V and J ends, which lost 2 bases and 3 bases, there was a span of 7 bases. Germline CDR1 is SGHVS and CDR2 is FQNEAQ. The CDR3 has 13 amino acids.

Only a few counts were recorded for this clone. The rearrangement uses TRBV18 and TRBJ2-7, with D perhaps matching TRBD2 (7 bases). The CDR3 has 13 residues. CDR1 is KGHSH and CDR2 is LQKENI in the germline V gene. Trimming removed 3 bases from V and 7 bases from J, with 13 bases in between. The CDR3 DNA sequence: TGTGCCAGCTCACCGGGGGGGGCGCGGGAGCAGTACTTC. Protein: CASSPGGAREQYF.

This clone appeared a single time. The CDR3 protein is CASSIKSPGSGRSDTQYF. The CDR3 bases are TGTGCCAGTAGTATAAAGTCCCCCGGAAGCGGGAGGTCAGATACGCAGTATTTT. The V and J genes are TRBV19 and TRBJ2-3; 9 bases line up with TRBD2. Trimming at V came to 2 bases and at J to 4 bases, leaving 13 bases not matched to a gene. CDR1 and CDR2 (germline): LNHDA, SQIVND (reference sequence). The CDR3 sequence is 18 residues long. The full variable domain, its missing parts supplied by reference TRBV19 and TRBJ2-3, is DGGITQSPKYLFRKEGQNVTLSCEQNLNHDAMYWYRQDPGQGLRLIYYSQIVNDFQKGDIAEGYSVSREKKESFPLTVTSAQKNPTAFYLCASSIKSPGSGRSDTQYFGPGTRLTVL.

The chain carries TRBV25-1 and TRBJ2-1; a weak D match, TRBD2 (6 bases). Germline lookup yields CDR1 MGHDK and CDR2 SYGVNS. V lost 1 base and J lost 0, with 16 bases in between. The CDR3 is 18 amino acids. In nucleotides, the CDR3 is TGTGCCAGCAGTGAATCTCCCGGAACCGGGAGCTCCTACAATGAGCAGTTCTTC. Translating it yields CASSESPGTGSSYNEQFF.

Points on this clone: Mismatch with germline at one junction end may stem from a read error. The rearrangement uses TRBV6-5 and TRBJ1-3, with TRBD1 identical over 8 bases. Germline V gives CDR1 MNHEY, CDR2 SVGAGI. The CDR3 has 14 amino acids. The CDR3 region has the DNA TGTGCCAGCAGATCGCGGGACAGGTCCCCGTTCGGCGATTTT. Translated, it gives CASRSRDRSPFGDF.

This sequence joins TRBV12-3 or TRBV12-4 and TRBJ1-5; D perhaps matches TRBD1 (6 bases). V lost 7 bases, J lost 7 bases, and 14 bases lay in between. The CDR3 is 13 amino acids. DNA of the CDR3: TGTGCCAGCACCGAAGGGGGAGTCCAGCCCCAGCATTTT. Its protein is CASTEGGVQPQHF.

The chain is built from TRBV21-1 and TRBJ2-7; no DNA check was done on the table's D call, TRBD1. TRBV21-1 is annotated as a pseudogene. The CDR3 spans 18 residues. The CDR3 bases are TGTGCCAGCAGCAAAGTTAGGGGCTTTGGGCGAAAGGGTTACGAGCAGTACTTC. It yields the protein CASSKVRGFGRKGYEQYF.

With respect to this clone: The junction and the germline gene differ at one end; a read error may be behind it. V usage is TRBV18 and J usage is TRBJ2-3; tentatively, D is TRBD2 (6 bases). The germline V gene has CDR1 KGHSH and CDR2 LQKENI. There are 17 residues in the CDR3. CDR3 amino acids: CASYWRRAESSTDAQYF. The CDR3 DNA follows: TGTGCCAGCTACTGGAGGAGGGCGGAGTCTAGCACAGATGCGCAGTATTTT.

This sequence joins TRBV29-1 and TRBJ1-2; weak D call: TRBD1 (5 bases). CDR3 length: 14 amino acids. CDR1 and CDR2 from the germline V gene are SQVTM and ANQGSEA. Deletions cut 7 bases from V and 8 bases from J, with 23 bases between. This chain's CDR3 is CSASSGDRSGGYTF. The CDR3 DNA reads TGCAGCGCCAGCTCCGGCGACCGGTCAGGGGGCTACACCTTC.

This sequence joins TRBV4-3 and TRBJ2-3, with D unresolved. The CDR3 covers 13 residues. V lost 2 bases and J lost 2, with 5 bases in between. Per germline, CDR1 LGHNA and CDR2 YSLEER. The CDR3 protein is CASSQSYTDTQYF. The CDR3 coding sequence is TGCGCCAGCAGCCAAAGCTACACAGATACGCAGTATTTT.

The CDR3 DNA sequence: TGTGCCAGCCAACAGGGGGGCACAGATACGCAGTATTTT. It is translated as CASQQGGTDTQYF. The chain recombines TRBV28 with TRBJ2-3, with 8 nucleotides matching TRBD1. The V segment lost 8 bases and the J segment 1 base; nucleotides outside the gene matches: 2. The length of the CDR3 is 13 residues. Germline CDR1 is MDHEN and CDR2 is SYDVKM.

The rearrangement uses TRBV14 and TRBJ2-5, with unresolved D. CDR1 SGHDN and CDR2 FVKESK come from the germline V gene. V was shortened by 1 base and J by 6 bases, with 6 bases between the two germline ends. The CDR3 runs 12 residues. CDR3 sequence: CASSQGIQTQYF. For the CDR3, the DNA is TGTGCCAGCAGCCAAGGGATCCAGACCCAGTACTTC.

This chain uses TRBV9 with TRBJ1-4; 12 bases are a match to TRBD1. Germline V lookup: CDR1 SGDLS, CDR2 YYNGEE. The junction had 6 bases not matched to a gene; V was cut back by 0 bases and J by 15 bases. The CDR3 consists of 14 residues. CDR3 sequence reads: CASSVDGTGGYLFF. The CDR3 DNA sequence: TGTGCCAGCAGCGTAGATGGGACAGGGGGCTATTTGTTTTTT.

The rearrangement joins TRBV4-1 to TRBJ2-7; D perhaps matches TRBD2 (5 bases). CDR1 is MGHRA and CDR2 is YSYEKL in the germline V gene. This CDR3 spans 15 amino acids. Trimming stripped 2 bases from V and 3 bases from J, with 14 bases between. The CDR3 DNA sequence: TGCGCCAGCAGCCAAACCAGTTCGAGGGTCTACGAGCAGTACTTC. Protein: CASSQTSSRVYEQYF.

The chain has TRBV10-3 and TRBJ2-7, with TRBD1 matching 9 bases. Germline V gene data show CDR1 as ENHRY and CDR2 as SYGVKD. The trim removed 1 base at V and 6 bases at J, leaving 4 bases unmatched. This CDR3 is 14 amino acids long. CDR3 sequence reads: CAISEWDREREQYF. CDR3 sequence (DNA): TGTGCCATCAGTGAGTGGGACAGGGAACGCGAGCAGTACTTC.

The J gene is TRBJ2-1, the V gene TRBV7-2, with TRBD2 as a possible D gene (5 bases). Trimming took 5 bases from V and 4 from J, leaving 15 bases between them. CDR1 SGHTA and CDR2 FQGNSA come from the germline V gene. This CDR3 comprises 15 residues. The CDR3 nucleotides are TGTGCCAGCAGCCCAGACTACCAGAAATACAATGAGCAGTTCTTC. Translating gives CASSPDYQKYNEQFF.

The chain carries TRBV6-5 and TRBJ2-7; the match to TRBD2 covers 8 bases. The length of the CDR3 is 14 residues. Germline V gene data show CDR1 as MNHEY and CDR2 as SVGAGI. J lost 3 bases, V lost 0 bases, and 1 base had no gene match. The CDR3 protein is CASSYSGGDYEQYF. CDR3 sequence (DNA): TGTGCCAGCAGTTACTCCGGGGGGGACTACGAGCAGTACTTC.

The chain combines TRBV19 with TRBJ1-5; D not certain. Trimming took 1 base from V and 0 from J, leaving 7 bases between them. Germline V gene lookup returns CDR1 LNHDA and CDR2 SQIVND (reference sequence). The CDR3 covers 15 residues. CDR3: CASSIATASNQPQHF. The CDR3 DNA reads as TGTGCCAGTAGTATAGCTACTGCTAGCAATCAGCCCCAGCATTTT.